This T cell receptor beta chain comes out of a study of T cell changes during pregnancy in multiple sclerosis. Profiled with immunoSEQ multiplex PCR; TCRdb holds only in-frame clones, not every one. The data show roughly 75,000 clones, approximately 90% seen once. The germline gives CDR1 SNHLY, CDR2 FYNNEI. V lost 10 bases to trimming and J lost 0 bases; unmatched junction nucleotides: 7. CDR3 length: 14 amino acids. This TCR came from a female donor with multiple sclerosis, enrolled in a pregnancy study. This rearrangement joins TRBV2 to TRBJ2-3, with 7 nucleotides matching TRBD1. This specimen consisted of peripheral blood, obtained before pregnancy. CDR3 nucleotide sequence: TGTGCCAACGACCGGGACAGTAGCACAGATACGCAGTATTTT. Its protein is CANDRDSSTDTQYF.